This T cell receptor beta chain was sequenced for a study of T cells in Graves' hyperthyroidism and ophthalmopathy. Findings and caveats of the study: Blood also carried most thyroid clonotypes expanded above 0.001. Patients with ophthalmopathy were separated from those with stable hyperthyroidism by a 13 V-J model. The model anticipated ophthalmopathy a median approximately six months pre-onset.

This clonotype was detected ten times or more. Antigen unknown. Trimming pared 2 bases from V and 5 bases from J, leaving 15 bases between. Germline V gene lookup returns CDR1 MNHNS and CDR2 SASEGT. This CDR3 spans 15 amino acids. Each diagnosis drew on symptoms, thyroxine, TRAb, thyroid ultrasound and orbital computed tomography findings. From RNA transcripts, TCR beta CDR3 regions were amplified. TCR CDR3 regions were first amplified by RT-PCR with HTBI primers. TCRdb re-derived calls from the multiplex PCR reads in MiXCR, one entry per CDR3 protein. The data contain hundreds of thousands of distinct CDR3 sequences, 13% to 15% of them singletons.

The V gene is TRBV6-1, the J gene TRBJ2-5; D ambiguous. The clonotype was recovered from a woman aged 18-29 years with Graves' hyperthyroidism. Material for sequencing was blood. The CDR3 sequence is CASSETLGIRETQYF. CDR3 nucleotide sequence: TGTGCCAGCAGTGAAACCTTGGGGATACGGGAGACCCAGTACTTC.